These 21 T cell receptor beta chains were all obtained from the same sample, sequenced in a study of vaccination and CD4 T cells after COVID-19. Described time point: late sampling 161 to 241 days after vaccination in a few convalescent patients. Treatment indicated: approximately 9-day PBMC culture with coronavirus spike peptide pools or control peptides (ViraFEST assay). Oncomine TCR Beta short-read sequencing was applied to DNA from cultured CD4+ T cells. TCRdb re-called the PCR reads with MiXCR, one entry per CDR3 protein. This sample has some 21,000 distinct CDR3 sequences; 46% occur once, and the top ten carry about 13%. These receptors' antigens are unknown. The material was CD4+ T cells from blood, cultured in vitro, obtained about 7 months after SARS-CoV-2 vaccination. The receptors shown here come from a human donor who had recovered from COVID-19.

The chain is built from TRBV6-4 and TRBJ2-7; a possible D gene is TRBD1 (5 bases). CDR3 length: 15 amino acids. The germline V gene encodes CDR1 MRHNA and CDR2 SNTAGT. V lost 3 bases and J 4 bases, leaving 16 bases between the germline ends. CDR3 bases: TGTGCCAGCAGTGAGGGGTCCAGGGTAAGGTACGAGCAGTACTTC. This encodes CASSEGSRVRYEQYF.

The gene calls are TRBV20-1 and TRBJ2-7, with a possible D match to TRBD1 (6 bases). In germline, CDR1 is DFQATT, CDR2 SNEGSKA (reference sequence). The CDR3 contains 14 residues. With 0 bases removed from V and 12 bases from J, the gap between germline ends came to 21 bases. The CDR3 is CSARDRTASELGYF. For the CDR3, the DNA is TGCAGTGCTAGAGATCGGACAGCAAGCGAGTTAGGGTACTTC.

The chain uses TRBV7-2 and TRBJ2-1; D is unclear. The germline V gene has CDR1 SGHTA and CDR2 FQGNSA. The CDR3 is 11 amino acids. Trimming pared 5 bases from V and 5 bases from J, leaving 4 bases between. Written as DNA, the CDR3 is TGTGCCAGCAGCAAGAACAATGAGCAGTTCTTC. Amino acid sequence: CASSKNNEQFF.

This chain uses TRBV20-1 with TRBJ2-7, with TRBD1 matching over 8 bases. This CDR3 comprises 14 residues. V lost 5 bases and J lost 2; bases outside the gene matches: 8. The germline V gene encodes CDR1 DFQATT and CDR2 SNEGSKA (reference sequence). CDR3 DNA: TGCAGTGCTCAGGGACAGGCGAAAACCTACGAGCAGTACTTC. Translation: CSAQGQAKTYEQYF.

This CDR3 reads CASSPRLAATYEQYF. The CDR3 nucleotides read TGTGCCAGCAGTCCCAGACTAGCGGCGACCTACGAGCAGTACTTC. The chain recombines TRBV6-2 or TRBV6-3 with TRBJ2-7, with TRBD2 matching over 9 bases. Germline V gene data show CDR1 as MNHEY and CDR2 as SVGEGT. CDR3 length: 15 amino acids. V was clipped by 5 bases and J by 2 bases; unmatched bases: 7.

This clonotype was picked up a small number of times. The DNA of the CDR3 is TGTGCCAGCAGCTTATTCGGGGTCAATCAGCCCCAGCATTTT. Translated: CASSLFGVNQPQHF. The chain couples TRBV7-2 to TRBJ1-5; no reliable D call. In germline, CDR1 is SGHTA, CDR2 FQGNSA. Deletions cut 2 bases from V and 3 bases from J, with 8 bases between. CDR3 length: 14 residues.

CDR3 coding DNA: TGTGCCAGCAGCCCGACCCCCTACAATGAGCAGTTCTTC. Translating it yields CASSPTPYNEQFF. The chain joins TRBV7-2 to TRBJ2-1; no reliable D call. CDR1 and CDR2 (germline): SGHTA, FQGNSA. This CDR3 region has 13 residues. V dropped 5 bases and J dropped 2 bases, with 7 bases sitting between them.

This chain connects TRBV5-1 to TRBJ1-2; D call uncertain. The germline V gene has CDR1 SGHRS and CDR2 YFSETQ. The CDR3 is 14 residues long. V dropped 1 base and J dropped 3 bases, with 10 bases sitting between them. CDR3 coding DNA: TGCGCCAGCAGCTTGACGGTGGAGGACTATGGCTACACCTTC. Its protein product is CASSLTVEDYGYTF.

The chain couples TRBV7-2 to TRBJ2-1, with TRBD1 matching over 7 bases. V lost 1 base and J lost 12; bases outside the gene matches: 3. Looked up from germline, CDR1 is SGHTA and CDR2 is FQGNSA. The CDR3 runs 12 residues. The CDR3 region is CASSLDRGTQFF. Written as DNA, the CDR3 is TGTGCCAGCAGCTTAGACAGGGGAACGCAGTTCTTC. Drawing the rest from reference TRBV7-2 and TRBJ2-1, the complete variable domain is GAGVSQSPSNKVTEKGKDVELRCDPISGHTALYWYRQSLGQGLEFLIYFQGNSAPDKSGLPSDRFSAERTGGSVSTLTIQRTQQEDSAVYLCASSLDRGTQFFGPGTRLTVL.

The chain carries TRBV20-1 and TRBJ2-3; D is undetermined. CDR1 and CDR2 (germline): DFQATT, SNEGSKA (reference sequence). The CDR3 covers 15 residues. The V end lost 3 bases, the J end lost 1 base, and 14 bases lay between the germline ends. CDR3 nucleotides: TGCAGTGCTAGCTCGGGCGCGAGCGGCACAGATACGCAGTATTTT. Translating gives CSASSGASGTDTQYF.

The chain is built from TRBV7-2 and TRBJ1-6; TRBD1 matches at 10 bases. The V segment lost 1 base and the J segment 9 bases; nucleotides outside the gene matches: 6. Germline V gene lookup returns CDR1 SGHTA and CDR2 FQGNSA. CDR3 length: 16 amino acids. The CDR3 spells CASSLGETGGISPLHF. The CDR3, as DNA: TGTGCCAGCAGCTTAGGAGAGACAGGGGGCATTTCACCCCTCCACTTT.

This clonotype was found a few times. The CDR3, as DNA: TGTGCCATCAGTGCTTCGGGACAGAATCAGCCCCAGCATTTT. Residues: CAISASGQNQPQHF. This chain links TRBV10-3 with TRBJ1-5, with TRBD1 matching 7 bases. J was trimmed by 4 bases and V by 4 bases; bases with no gene match: 4. The CDR3 contains 14 residues. Germline V gives CDR1 ENHRY, CDR2 SYGVKD.

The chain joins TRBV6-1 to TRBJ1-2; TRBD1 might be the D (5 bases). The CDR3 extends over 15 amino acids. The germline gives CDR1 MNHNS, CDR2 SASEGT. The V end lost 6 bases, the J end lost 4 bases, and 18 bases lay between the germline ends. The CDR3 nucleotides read TGTGCCAGCAGCCCAAAAGGAGGGGCGGGCTATGGCTACACCTTC. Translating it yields CASSPKGGAGYGYTF.

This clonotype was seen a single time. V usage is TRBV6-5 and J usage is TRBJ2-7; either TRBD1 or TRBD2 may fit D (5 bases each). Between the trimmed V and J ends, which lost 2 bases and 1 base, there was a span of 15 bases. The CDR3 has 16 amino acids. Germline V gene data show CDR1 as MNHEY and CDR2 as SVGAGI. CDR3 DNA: TGTGCCAGCAGTTACGGGTCCCTAGCAGGGTCCTACGAGCAGTACTTC. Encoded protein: CASSYGSLAGSYEQYF.

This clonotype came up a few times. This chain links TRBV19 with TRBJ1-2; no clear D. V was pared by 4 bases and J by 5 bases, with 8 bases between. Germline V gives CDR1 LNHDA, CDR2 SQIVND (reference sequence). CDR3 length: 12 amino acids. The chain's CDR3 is CASSRADYGYTF. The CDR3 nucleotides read TGTGCCAGTAGTAGGGCGGATTATGGCTACACCTTC.

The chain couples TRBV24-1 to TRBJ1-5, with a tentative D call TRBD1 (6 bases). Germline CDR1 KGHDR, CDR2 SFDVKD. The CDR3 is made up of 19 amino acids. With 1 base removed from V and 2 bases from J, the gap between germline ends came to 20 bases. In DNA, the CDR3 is TGTGCCACCAGTGATTTCGAGACAGGTATCCCGAGCGGCAATCAGCCCCAGCATTTT. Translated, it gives CATSDFETGIPSGNQPQHF.

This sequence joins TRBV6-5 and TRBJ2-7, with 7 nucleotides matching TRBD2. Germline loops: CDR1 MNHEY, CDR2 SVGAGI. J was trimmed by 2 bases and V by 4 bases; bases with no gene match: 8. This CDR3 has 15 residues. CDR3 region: CASSSAERGAYEQYF. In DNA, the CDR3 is TGTGCCAGCAGTTCGGCCGAGCGGGGAGCCTACGAGCAGTACTTC.

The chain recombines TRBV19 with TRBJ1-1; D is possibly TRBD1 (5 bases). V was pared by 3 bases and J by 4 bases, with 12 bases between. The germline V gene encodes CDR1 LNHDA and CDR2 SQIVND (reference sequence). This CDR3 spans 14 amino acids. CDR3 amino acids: CASSMTNRPTEAFF. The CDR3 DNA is TGTGCCAGTAGTATGACGAACAGGCCCACTGAAGCTTTCTTT. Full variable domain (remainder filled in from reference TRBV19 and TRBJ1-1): DGGITQSPKYLFRKEGQNVTLSCEQNLNHDAMYWYRQDPGQGLRLIYYSQIVNDFQKGDIAEGYSVSREKKESFPLTVTSAQKNPTAFYLCASSMTNRPTEAFFGQGTRLTVV.

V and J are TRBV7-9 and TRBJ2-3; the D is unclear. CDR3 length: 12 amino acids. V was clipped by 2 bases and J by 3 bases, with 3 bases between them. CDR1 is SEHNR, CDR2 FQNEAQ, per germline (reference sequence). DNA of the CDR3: TGTGCCAGCAGCTTATTTACAGATACGCAGTATTTT. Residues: CASSLFTDTQYF.

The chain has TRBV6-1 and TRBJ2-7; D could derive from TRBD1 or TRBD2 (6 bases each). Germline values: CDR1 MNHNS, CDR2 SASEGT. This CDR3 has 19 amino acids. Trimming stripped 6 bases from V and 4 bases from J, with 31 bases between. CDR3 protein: CASSPLPAGTLRGTYEQYF. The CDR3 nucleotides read TGTGCCAGCAGCCCGCTCCCGGCCGGGACTCTGAGGGGGACGTACGAGCAGTACTTC.

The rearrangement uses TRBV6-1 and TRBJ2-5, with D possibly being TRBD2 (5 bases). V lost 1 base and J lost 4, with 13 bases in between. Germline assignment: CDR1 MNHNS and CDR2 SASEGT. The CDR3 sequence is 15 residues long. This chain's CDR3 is CASSEVWGEAETQYF. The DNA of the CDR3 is TGTGCCAGCAGTGAAGTCTGGGGAGAGGCAGAGACCCAGTACTTC.